This T cell receptor (beta chain) was sequenced for a study of control samples from healthy donors and cancer patients. CDR3 length: 14 residues. Looked up from germline, CDR1 is SGHKS and CDR2 is YYEKEE (reference sequence). J lost 0 bases, V lost 4 bases, and 3 bases had no gene match. The assay was immunoSEQ multiplex PCR, and TCRdb's table has in-frame clones only and misses some. The data contain about 160,000 clones, 70% to 90% of them singletons. The clonotype comes from a man aged 25-40 years in good health. This rearrangement joins TRBV5-5 to TRBJ2-7, with 8 bases matching TRBD2. Sequencing input: blood. CDR3 DNA sequence: TGTGCCAGCAGCGGAGGACTAGCCTCCTACGAGCAGTACTTC. Translation gives CASSGGLASYEQYF.